This note documents a single T cell receptor beta chain sequence. This sample is drawn from a study of shared clonotypes between healthy human individuals. The overall study: Three plates each covered CD4 naive and memory; CD8 naive two, CD8 memory one.

Sequencing was performed with immunoSEQ multiplex PCR; in TCRdb, only in-frame clones are kept and a portion is missing. There are approximately 1.5 million clones in the sample; approximately 98.5% occur only once, and about 0.35% lies in the top ten. Trimming at V came to 3 bases and at J to 6 bases, leaving 14 bases not matched to a gene. The CDR3 has 19 amino acids. From germline, CDR1 is LNHNV and CDR2 YYDKDF (reference sequence). Sequenced: naive CD4+ T cells sorted from blood. Indicated subset: CD45RA+ positively selected. The sequence came from a man aged 30 to 45 in good health. This chain connects TRBV15 to TRBJ2-3, with 14 bases matching TRBD2. The CDR3 nucleotides are TGTGCCACCAGCAGCGGGGAAGTATGGACTAGCGGGAGGTTGGATACGCAGTATTTT. This translates into CATSSGEVWTSGRLDTQYF. Filled out from reference TRBV15 and TRBJ2-3, the complete variable domain reads DAMVIQNPRYQVTQFGKPVTLSCSQTLNHNVMYWYQQKSSQAPKLLFHYYDKDFNNEADTPDNFQSRRPNTSFCFLDIRSPGLGDTAMYLCATSSGEVWTSGRLDTQYFGPGTRLTVL.